The 6 T cell receptor beta chains presented below share a single source sample, sequenced in a study of vaccination effects on CD4 cells after COVID-19 (dated by TCRdb to 2022 to 2024). Antigens of these TCRs are unknown. Library construction relied on the immunoSEQ multiplex PCR assay. Not all clones reach the TCRdb copy of this immuneACCESS table, which keeps in-frame sequences only. Checked studies attribute under half of the gap to unresolved V genes and leave the rest unexplained. This sample gives over 20,000 clones in total; 70% to 85% of them show up just once. The ten most abundant clones make up roughly two fifths of the sample. In the ViraFEST assay, PBMC were stimulated with viral peptide pools, and TCR sequencing was then used to find antigen-specific CD4+ T cell clonotypes based on their expansion. After more than 9 days of culture, CD4+ T cells were isolated with the EasySep CD4+ T cell isolation kit. PCR-confirmed SARS-CoV-2 infection had occurred in convalescent patients between March and December 2020, before the Alpha, Beta and Delta variants emerged in the United States.

The source was CD4+ T cells from PBMCs cultured with a peptide pool, collected before COVID-19 vaccination. The receptors stem from a human donor who had a prior SARS-CoV-2 infection.

V gene TRBV28 combines with J gene TRBJ1-3; TRBD1 matches at 10 bases. The V gene's germline CDR1 is MDHEN and CDR2 SYDVKM. The CDR3 is 16 amino acids. After removal of 6 bases from V and 6 bases from J, the junction contained 11 bases not matched to a gene. The CDR3, as DNA: TGTGCCAGCAGACCCGGGACAGGGGTGGGGTTAAACACCATATATTTT. It encodes CASRPGTGVGLNTIYF.

The chain joins TRBV30 to TRBJ2-2; D is tentatively TRBD1 or TRBD2 (5 bases each). Germline lookup yields CDR1 GTSNPN and CDR2 SVGIG (reference sequence). With 4 bases removed from V and 5 bases from J, the gap between germline ends came to 11 bases. This CDR3 contains 13 residues. CDR3 loop: CAWNPWGTGELFF. CDR3 coding DNA: TGTGCCTGGAACCCATGGGGGACCGGGGAGCTGTTTTTT. The whole variable domain, remainder taken from reference TRBV30 and TRBJ2-2, is SQTIHQWPATLVQPVGSPLSLECTVEGTSNPNLYWYRQAAGRGLQLLFYSVGIGQISSEVPQNLSASRPQDRQFILSSKKLLLSDSGFYLCAWNPWGTGELFFGEGSRLTVL.

The chain recombines TRBV5-6 with TRBJ2-2, with D unclear. Germline lookup yields CDR1 SGHDT and CDR2 YYEEEE. V was pared by 3 bases and J by 3 bases, with 3 bases between. The CDR3 runs 12 residues. The CDR3 is CASSWDTGELFF. As DNA, the CDR3 is TGTGCCAGCAGCTGGGACACCGGGGAGCTGTTTTTT.

This chain joins TRBV5-4 and TRBJ2-1; 8 positions agree with TRBD2. The germline CDR1 and CDR2 sequences are SGHNT and YYREEE (reference sequence). This CDR3 has 18 amino acids. Trimming removed 5 bases from V and 5 bases from J; junction bases left unmatched: 18. The CDR3 reads CASSRILSSGELNNEQFF. CDR3 nucleotides: TGTGCCAGCAGTCGTATCCTGAGTAGCGGGGAACTTAACAATGAGCAGTTCTTC.

The genes are TRBV30 and TRBJ2-5; D not certain. Deletions cut 1 base from V and 2 bases from J, with 8 bases between. Germline V gene data show CDR1 as GTSNPN and CDR2 as SVGIG (reference sequence). The CDR3 has 13 amino acids. This CDR3 reads CAWSGGLQETQYF. The CDR3 DNA follows: TGTGCCTGGAGTGGTGGGCTGCAAGAGACCCAGTACTTC.

This clone has only a few counts. The chain couples TRBV7-2 to TRBJ1-5, with D possibly TRBD1 on 6 matching bases. Per the germline V gene, CDR1 is SGHTA and CDR2 is FQGNSA. V gave up 2 bases and J gave up 5 bases, with 7 bases separating them. The CDR3 length is 13 residues. The CDR3 coding sequence is TGTGCCAGCAGCTTAAACAGGGATCAGCCCCAGCATTTT. It is translated as CASSLNRDQPQHF.